There are a few counts of the clone carrying this T cell receptor (beta chain). The data stem from a study of T cells in Graves' hyperthyroidism and ophthalmopathy. Amplification yielded TCR beta CDR3 regions, with RNA transcripts as the source. Researchers ran a first-round RT-PCR on the TCR CDR3 using the HTBI primer set. TCRdb itself ran the multiplex PCR reads through MiXCR, one entry per CDR3 protein. The repertoire holds roughly 380,000 distinct CDR3 sequences, with approximately 15% as singletons. The sequence was collected from a woman between 55 and 75 years old with Graves' hyperthyroidism. The sequenced sample consisted of blood.

The CDR3 bases are TGTGCCAGCAGCCCCCGGACTGCGGGGTGGGAGACCCAGTACTTC. Protein sequence: CASSPRTAGWETQYF. This chain links TRBV9 with TRBJ2-5; D possibly corresponds to TRBD2 (6 bases). With 4 bases removed from V and 5 bases from J, the gap between germline ends came to 18 bases. CDR1 and CDR2 (germline): SGDLS, YYNGEE. This CDR3 has 15 amino acids.